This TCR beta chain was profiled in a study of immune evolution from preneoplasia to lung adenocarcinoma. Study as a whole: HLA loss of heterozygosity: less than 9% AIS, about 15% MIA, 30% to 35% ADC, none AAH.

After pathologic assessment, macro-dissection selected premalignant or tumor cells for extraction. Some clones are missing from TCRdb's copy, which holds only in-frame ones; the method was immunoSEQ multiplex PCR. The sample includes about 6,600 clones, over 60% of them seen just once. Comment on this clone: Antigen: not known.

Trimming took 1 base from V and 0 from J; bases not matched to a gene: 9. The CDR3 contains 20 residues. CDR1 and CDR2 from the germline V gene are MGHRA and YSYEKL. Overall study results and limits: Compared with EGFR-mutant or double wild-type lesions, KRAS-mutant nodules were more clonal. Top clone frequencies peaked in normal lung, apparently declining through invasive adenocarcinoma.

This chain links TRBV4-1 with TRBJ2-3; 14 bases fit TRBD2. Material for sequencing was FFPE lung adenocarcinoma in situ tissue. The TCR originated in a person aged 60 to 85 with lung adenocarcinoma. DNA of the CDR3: TGCGCCAGCAGCCAAGTAGGGGGGACTAGCGGGGGCCCAAGCACAGATACGCAGTATTTT. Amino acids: CASSQVGGTSGGPSTDTQYF.